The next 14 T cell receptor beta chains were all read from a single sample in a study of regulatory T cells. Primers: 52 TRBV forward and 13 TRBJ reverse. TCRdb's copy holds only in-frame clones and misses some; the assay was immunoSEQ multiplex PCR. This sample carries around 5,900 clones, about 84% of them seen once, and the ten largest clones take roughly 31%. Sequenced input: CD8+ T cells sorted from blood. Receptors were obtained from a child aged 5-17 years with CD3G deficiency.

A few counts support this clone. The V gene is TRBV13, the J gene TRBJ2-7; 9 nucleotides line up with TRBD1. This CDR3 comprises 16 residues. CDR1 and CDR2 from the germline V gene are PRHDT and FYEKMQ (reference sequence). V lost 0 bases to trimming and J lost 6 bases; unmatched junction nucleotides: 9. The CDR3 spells CASSLGRDRADSEQYF. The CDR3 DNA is TGTGCCAGCAGCTTAGGACGGGACAGGGCGGATTCCGAGCAGTACTTC.

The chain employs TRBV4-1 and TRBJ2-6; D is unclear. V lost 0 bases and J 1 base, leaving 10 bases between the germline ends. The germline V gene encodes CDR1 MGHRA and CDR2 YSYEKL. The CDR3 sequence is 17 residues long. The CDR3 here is CASSQEIHSSGANVLTF. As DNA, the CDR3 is TGCGCCAGCAGCCAAGAGATCCATTCGTCTGGGGCCAACGTCCTGACTTTC.

Here the CDR3 reads CASSTGGYGYTF. In DNA, the CDR3 is TGCGCCAGCTCAACAGGGGGCTATGGCTACACCTTC. V and J are TRBV5-1 and TRBJ1-2; 8 bases are shared with TRBD1. With V trimmed by 7 bases and J by 4 bases, 3 bases remained unmatched. Germline lookup yields CDR1 SGHRS and CDR2 YFSETQ. The CDR3 extends over 12 amino acids.

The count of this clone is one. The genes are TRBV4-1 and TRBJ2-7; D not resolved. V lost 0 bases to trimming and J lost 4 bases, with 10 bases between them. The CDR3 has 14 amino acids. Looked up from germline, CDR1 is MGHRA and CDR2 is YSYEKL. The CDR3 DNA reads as TGCGCCAGCAGCCAAGAGTTCAGTAAATACGAGCAGTACTTC. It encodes CASSQEFSKYEQYF.

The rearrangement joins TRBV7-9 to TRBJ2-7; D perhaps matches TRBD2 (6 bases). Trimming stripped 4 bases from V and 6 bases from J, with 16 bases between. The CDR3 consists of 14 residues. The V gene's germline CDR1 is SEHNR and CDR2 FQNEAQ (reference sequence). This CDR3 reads CASSSPTSPSEQYF. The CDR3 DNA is TGTGCCAGCAGCTCACCGACTAGTCCCTCCGAGCAGTACTTC.

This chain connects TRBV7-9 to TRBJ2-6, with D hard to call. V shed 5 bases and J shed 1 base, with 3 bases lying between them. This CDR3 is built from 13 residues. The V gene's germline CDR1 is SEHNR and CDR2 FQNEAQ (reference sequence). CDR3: CASSESGANVLTF. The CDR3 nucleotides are TGTGCCAGCAGCGAATCTGGGGCCAACGTCCTGACTTTC.

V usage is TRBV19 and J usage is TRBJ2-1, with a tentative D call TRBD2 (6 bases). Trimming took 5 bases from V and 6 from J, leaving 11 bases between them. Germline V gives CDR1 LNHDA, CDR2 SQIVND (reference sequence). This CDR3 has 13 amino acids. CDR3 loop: CASSSLGGNEQFF. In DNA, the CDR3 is TGTGCCAGTAGTTCACTGGGGGGCAATGAGCAGTTCTTC.

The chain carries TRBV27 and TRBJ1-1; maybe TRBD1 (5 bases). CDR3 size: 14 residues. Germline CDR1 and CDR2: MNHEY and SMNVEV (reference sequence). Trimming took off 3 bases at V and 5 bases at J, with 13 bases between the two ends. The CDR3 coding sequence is TGTGCCAGCAGTTTGGCAGGGTGGTTAACTGAAGCTTTCTTT. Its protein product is CASSLAGWLTEAFF.

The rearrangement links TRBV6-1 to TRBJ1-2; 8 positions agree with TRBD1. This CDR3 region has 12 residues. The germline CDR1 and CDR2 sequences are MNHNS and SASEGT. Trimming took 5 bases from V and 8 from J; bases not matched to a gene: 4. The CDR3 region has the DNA TGTGCCAGCAGTAGACAGGGGAACGGCTACACCTTC. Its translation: CASSRQGNGYTF.

CDR3 region: CASSLVANTEAFF. In DNA, the CDR3 is TGCGCCAGCAGCTTGGTTGCGAACACTGAAGCTTTCTTT. The rearrangement joins TRBV5-1 to TRBJ1-1; no definite D call. The germline V gene encodes CDR1 SGHRS and CDR2 YFSETQ. Trimming shortened V by 0 bases and J by 1 base, and 4 bases separated the two germline ends. This CDR3 is built from 13 residues.

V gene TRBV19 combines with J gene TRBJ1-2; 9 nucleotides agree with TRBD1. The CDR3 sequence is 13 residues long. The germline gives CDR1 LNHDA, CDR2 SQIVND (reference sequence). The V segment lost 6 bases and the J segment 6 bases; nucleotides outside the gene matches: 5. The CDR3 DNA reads TGTGCCAGTAGCCTAACAGGGGGCCATGGCTACACCTTC. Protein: CASSLTGGHGYTF.

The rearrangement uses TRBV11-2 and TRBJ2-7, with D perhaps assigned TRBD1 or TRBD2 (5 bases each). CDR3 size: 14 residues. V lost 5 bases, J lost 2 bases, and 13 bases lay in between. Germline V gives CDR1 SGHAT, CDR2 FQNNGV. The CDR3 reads CASSPIVGAYEQYF. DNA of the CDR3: TGTGCCAGCAGCCCGATTGTGGGGGCCTACGAGCAGTACTTC.

The CDR3 loop is CASSPGGSYNEQFF. CDR3 nucleotide sequence: TGTGCCAGCAGCCCTGGAGGTTCCTACAATGAGCAGTTCTTC. This chain uses TRBV28 with TRBJ2-1, with D perhaps matching TRBD2 (5 bases). Trimming removed 6 bases from V and 1 base from J, with 10 bases in between. Germline V gene lookup returns CDR1 MDHEN and CDR2 SYDVKM. The CDR3 spans 14 residues.

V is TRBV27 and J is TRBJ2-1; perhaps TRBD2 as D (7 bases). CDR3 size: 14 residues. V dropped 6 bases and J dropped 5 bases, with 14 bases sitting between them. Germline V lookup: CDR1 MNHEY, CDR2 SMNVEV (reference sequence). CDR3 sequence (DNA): TGTGCCAGCAGACCGGGGGGCCGAAACAATGAGCAGTTCTTC. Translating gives CASRPGGRNNEQFF.